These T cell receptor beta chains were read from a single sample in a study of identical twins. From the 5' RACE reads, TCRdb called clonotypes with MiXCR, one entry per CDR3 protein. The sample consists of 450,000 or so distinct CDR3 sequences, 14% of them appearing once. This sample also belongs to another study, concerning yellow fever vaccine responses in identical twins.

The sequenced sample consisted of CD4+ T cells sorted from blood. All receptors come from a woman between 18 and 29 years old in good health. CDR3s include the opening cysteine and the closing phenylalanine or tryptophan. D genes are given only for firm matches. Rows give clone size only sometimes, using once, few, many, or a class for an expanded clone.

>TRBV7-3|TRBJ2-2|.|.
TGTGCCAGCAGCTCTCAGGGTTCCGACGGGGAGCTGTTTTTT
CASSSQGSDGELFF
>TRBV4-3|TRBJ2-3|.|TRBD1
TGCGCCAGCAGCCAAGGTCCGGGACAGATTCCCACAGATACGCAGTATTTT
CASSQGPGQIPTDTQYF
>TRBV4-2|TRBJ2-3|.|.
TGTGCCAGCAGCCAAAGCCTACAGGCCGCAAACCCCGGTACGCAGTATTTT
CASSQSLQAANPGTQYF
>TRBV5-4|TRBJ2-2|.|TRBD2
TGTGCCAGCAGAGTACTAGCGGGAGGCGCCGGGGAGCTGTTTTTT
CASRVLAGGAGELFF
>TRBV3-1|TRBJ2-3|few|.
TGTGCCAGCAGCCAGAGGCAAGCGACAGATACGCAGTATTTT
CASSQRQATDTQYF
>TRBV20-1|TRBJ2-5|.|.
TGCAGTGCTAGGGGGGATCCGGGAGAGACCCAGTACTTC
CSARGDPGETQYF
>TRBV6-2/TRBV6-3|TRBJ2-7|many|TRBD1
TGTGCCAGCAGCGAGACCGGGACAGGCCTTTACGAGCAGTACTTC
CASSETGTGLYEQYF
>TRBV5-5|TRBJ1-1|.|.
TGTGCCAGCAGCTTGGGCGGCCTGGGGGAAGCTTTCTTT
CASSLGGLGEAFF
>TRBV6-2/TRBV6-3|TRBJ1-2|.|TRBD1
TGTGCCAGCAGTAACACCGGGACAGGGCCCTATGGCTACACCTTC
CASSNTGTGPYGYTF
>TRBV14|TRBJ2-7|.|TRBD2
TGTGCCAGCAGCCATTCGCAGGGAGGGCGGTACGAGCAGTACTTC
CASSHSQGGRYEQYF
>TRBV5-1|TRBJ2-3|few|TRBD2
TGCGCCAGCAGCGCAGGGACTAGCGGAGGGACAGATACGCAGTATTTT
CASSAGTSGGTDTQYF
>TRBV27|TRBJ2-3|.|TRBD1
TGTGCCAGCAGTTCTCCTACCGGGACAGAGTACACAGATACGCAGTATTTT
CASSSPTGTEYTDTQYF
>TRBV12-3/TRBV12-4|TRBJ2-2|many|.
TGTGCCAGCAGTTTAGCACCCGGGGAGCTGTTTTTT
CASSLAPGELFF
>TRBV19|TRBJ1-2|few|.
TGTGCCAGCGGCAGGGGATCTGGCTACACCTTC
CASGRGSGYTF
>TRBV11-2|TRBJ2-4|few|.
TGTGCCAGCAGCTTAGCGACGGGAACGAACATTCAGTACTTC
CASSLATGTNIQYF
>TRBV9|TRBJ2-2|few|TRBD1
TGTGCCAGCAGCGTAGGGGACAGGTGGACCACCGGGGAGCTGTTTTTT
CASSVGDRWTTGELFF
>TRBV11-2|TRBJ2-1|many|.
TGTGCCAGCAGCTTAGGACCGGATAGATACAATGAGCAGTTCTTC
CASSLGPDRYNEQFF
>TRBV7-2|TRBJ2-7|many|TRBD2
TGTGCCAGCAGACTAGCGGGAGCCTACGAGCAGTACTTC
CASRLAGAYEQYF
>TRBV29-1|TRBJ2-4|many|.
TGCAGCGTTGAATTGACAAGAGCCAAAAACATTCAGTACTTC
CSVELTRAKNIQYF
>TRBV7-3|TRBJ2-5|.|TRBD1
TGTGCCAGCAGCTTAGGGCGAGGGACAGGCCTCCAAGAGACCCAGTACTTC
CASSLGRGTGLQETQYF
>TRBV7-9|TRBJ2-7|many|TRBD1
TGTGCCAGCAGCTCGACGGGACAGGGGTACCACGAGCAGTACTTC
CASSSTGQGYHEQYF
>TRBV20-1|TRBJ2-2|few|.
TGCAGTGCTAGGAGGGTGGGACAAGTTACCGGGGAGCTGTTTTTT
CSARRVGQVTGELFF
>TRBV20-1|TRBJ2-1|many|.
TGCAGTGCTAGCGGTCATACCTACAATGAGCAGTTCTTC
CSASGHTYNEQFF
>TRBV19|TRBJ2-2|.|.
TGTGCCAGTAGTATAGATCTGTTAGTCCAGGGTAAAGGCACCGGGGAGCTGTTTTTT
CASSIDLLVQGKGTGELFF
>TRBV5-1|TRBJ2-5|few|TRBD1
TGCGCCAGCAGCGTCTCCGGGACAGGAGAGACCCAGTACTTC
CASSVSGTGETQYF